The 12 T cell receptor beta chains reported below all come from one sample, sequenced in a study of T cell changes during pregnancy in multiple sclerosis. Measured with immunoSEQ multiplex PCR; TCRdb has only the in-frame clones, and not every one. The sample includes tens of thousands of clones, around 93% of them seen just once. Sequencing used CD8+ T cells from peripheral blood mononuclear cells, obtained in the second trimester of pregnancy. These TCRs come from a female donor with multiple sclerosis, enrolled in a pregnancy study.

This clone was observed a single time. The J gene is TRBJ1-2, the V gene TRBV10-1; D is perhaps TRBD1 (5 bases). CDR3 length: 12 amino acids. Germline V gene lookup returns CDR1 WNHNN and CDR2 SYGVQD (reference sequence). Trimming removed 5 bases at V and 2 bases at J, with 6 bases between. The CDR3 DNA is TGCGCCAGCAGTCAGGGAAACTATGGCTACACCTTC. Encoded protein: CASSQGNYGYTF.

The chain links TRBV19 to TRBJ1-1, with D perhaps matching TRBD1 (6 bases). Germline CDR1 reads LNHDA; CDR2 reads SQIVND (reference sequence). V was cut by 1 base and J by 7 bases, with 13 bases left in between. The CDR3 spans 14 residues. CDR3 amino acids: CASSIVLDRYEAFF. The CDR3 coding sequence is TGTGCCAGTAGTATAGTTCTGGACAGATATGAAGCTTTCTTT.

The V and J genes are TRBV5-1 and TRBJ2-7, with 10 bases identical to TRBD2. Germline V gene sequence: CDR1 SGHRS, CDR2 YFSETQ. The ends lost 2 bases at V and 3 bases at J; junction bases unmatched: 5. This CDR3 has 15 residues. CDR3 bases: TGCGCCAGCAGCTTATCGGGACTAGCGAACTACGAGCAGTACTTC. As protein: CASSLSGLANYEQYF.

The rearrangement uses TRBV6-1 and TRBJ2-7; 9 positions agree with TRBD2. The germline V gene has CDR1 MNHNS and CDR2 SASEGT. The CDR3 is 14 residues long. Trimming cost V 3 bases and J 4 bases; bases outside gene matches: 4. Here the CDR3 DNA reads TGTGCCAGCAGTGAGACTAGCGGACCTTACGAGCAGTACTTC. Translating it yields CASSETSGPYEQYF.

This chain uses TRBV19 with TRBJ2-7, with 15 bases lining up with TRBD2. Germline lookup yields CDR1 LNHDA and CDR2 SQIVND (reference sequence). Trimming at V came to 5 bases and at J to 3 bases, leaving 2 bases not matched to a gene. The CDR3 is 15 residues long. The DNA of the CDR3 is TGTGCCAGTAGTGAGGGACTAGCGGGAGGCTACGAGCAGTACTTC. This sequence encodes CASSEGLAGGYEQYF.

This clone was counted a few times. The junction shows a germline mismatch at one end, possibly a read error. The genes are TRBV27 and TRBJ2-7; the match to TRBD1 covers 8 bases. Germline V gene sequence: CDR1 MNHEY, CDR2 SMNVEV (reference sequence). This CDR3 is 15 amino acids long. The CDR3 is CASSPRDRPSHEQYF. CDR3 coding DNA: TGTGCCAGCAGTCCCAGGGACAGGCCCTCCCACGAGCAGTACTTC.

The chain uses TRBV2 and TRBJ1-1; TRBD1 matches 7 bases. CDR3 length: 14 amino acids. V dropped 6 bases and J dropped 0; count of bases not matched to a gene: 4. Germline assignment: CDR1 SNHLY and CDR2 FYNNEI. CDR3 region: CASSLTGMNTEAFF. For the CDR3, the DNA is TGTGCCAGCAGCTTGACAGGGATGAACACTGAAGCTTTCTTT.

This clone has only one observation. V and J are TRBV6-5 and TRBJ2-1, with D perhaps matching TRBD1 (8 bases). From germline, CDR1 is MNHEY and CDR2 SVGAGI. Trimming removed 6 bases from V and 6 bases from J, with 18 bases in between. The CDR3 sequence is 15 residues long. CDR3 nucleotides: TGTGCCAGCAGCCCAGACAGGGGCGGGGGCAATGAGCAGTTCTTC. It codes for CASSPDRGGGNEQFF.

V and J are TRBV5-4 and TRBJ2-3; D not certain. Looked up from germline, CDR1 is SGHNT and CDR2 is YYREEE (reference sequence). Trimming took 9 bases from V and 4 from J, leaving 9 bases between them. This CDR3 contains 11 residues. The CDR3 here is CATVVSDTQYF. DNA for the CDR3: TGTGCCACCGTCGTTTCAGATACGCAGTATTTT.

The chain carries TRBV6-5 and TRBJ1-5, with D possibly TRBD1 on 5 matching bases. The V end lost 5 bases, the J end lost 4 bases, and 12 bases lay between the germline ends. The CDR3 consists of 14 residues. CDR1 and CDR2 (germline): MNHEY, SVGAGI. CDR3 DNA: TGTGCCAGCAGTGCGTCGGGGGAAAATCAGCCCCAGCATTTT. Encoded protein: CASSASGENQPQHF.

J is TRBJ1-1 and V is TRBV19; the D is unclear. Trimming cost V 1 base and J 10 bases, with 13 bases left between them. CDR3 length: 13 amino acids. CDR1 is LNHDA and CDR2 is SQIVND in the germline V gene (reference sequence). The CDR3: CASSIVSGSGAFF. The CDR3 DNA sequence: TGTGCCAGTAGTATAGTATCGGGGAGCGGAGCTTTCTTT. The full variable domain, with the rest looked up from reference TRBV19 and TRBJ1-1, is DGGITQSPKYLFRKEGQNVTLSCEQNLNHDAMYWYRQDPGQGLRLIYYSQIVNDFQKGDIAEGYSVSREKKESFPLTVTSAQKNPTAFYLCASSIVSGSGAFFGQGTRLTVV.

This CDR3 is CAISDSLAEVYEQYF. The DNA for the CDR3 is TGTGCCATCAGTGATAGTCTAGCGGAGGTCTACGAGCAGTACTTC. V usage is TRBV10-3 and J usage is TRBJ2-7, with 7 positions matching TRBD2. The CDR3 is 15 amino acids. Germline loops: CDR1 ENHRY, CDR2 SYGVKD. V lost 3 bases and J lost 3; bases outside the gene matches: 8.